The 22 T cell receptor beta chains below were found in one sample sequenced in a study of blood T cell repertoires in COVID-19. The table came from immunoSEQ multiplex PCR; TCRdb's copy has only in-frame clones and leaves some out. This sample has about 140,000 clones, with around 85% found just once. Sequencing was carried out using peripheral blood. These receptors came from a human donor in a cohort sampled during active COVID-19.

CDR3 nucleotide sequence: TGCGCCAGCAGCCCTGCCCGACAGCGGGGGGACGATACGCAGTATTTT. It encodes CASSPARQRGDDTQYF. The chain combines TRBV4-3 with TRBJ2-3; the match to TRBD2 covers 9 bases. The length of the CDR3 is 16 residues. The V and J ends lost 4 bases and 6 bases, in that order; junction bases with no gene match: 11. Germline-derived CDR1 and CDR2 are LGHNA and YSLEER.

The chain employs TRBV7-2 and TRBJ1-6; D not resolved. The V gene's germline CDR1 is SGHTA and CDR2 FQGNSA. With 0 bases removed from V and 6 bases from J, the gap between germline ends came to 15 bases. The CDR3 runs 17 residues. CDR3 bases: TGTGCCAGCAGCTTAGCAGGTGGAGGTATTACTAATTCACCCCTCCACTTT. It translates to CASSLAGGGITNSPLHF.

The chain combines TRBV3-1 (or the pseudogene TRBV3-2) with TRBJ2-7, with 14 bases matching TRBD2. The CDR3 has 16 amino acids. J gave up 4 bases and V 1 base, and 3 bases lay outside the gene matches. CDR1 and CDR2 from the germline V gene are LGHDT and YNNKEL (reference sequence). The CDR3 coding sequence is TGTGCCAGCAGCCAAGGACTAGCGGGAGGGCCATACGAGCAGTACTTC. As protein: CASSQGLAGGPYEQYF.

The chain links TRBV18 to TRBJ2-4; TRBD1 matches 7 bases. This CDR3 contains 13 residues. V lost 6 bases, J lost 9 bases, and 8 bases stayed unmatched. The germline CDR1 and CDR2 sequences are KGHSH and LQKENI. The CDR3 sequence: CASSLDRDGIQYF. The CDR3 DNA follows: TGTGCCAGCTCCCTCGACAGGGACGGCATTCAGTACTTC.

This chain links TRBV5-4 with TRBJ1-5, with 9 bases matching TRBD1. The germline V gene has CDR1 SGHNT and CDR2 YYREEE (reference sequence). V lost 0 bases to trimming and J lost 4 bases; unmatched junction nucleotides: 2. The CDR3 consists of 15 residues. The CDR3 nucleotides read TGTGCCAGCAGCTTGGACAGGGGGCGAAATCAGCCCCAGCATTTT. Protein: CASSLDRGRNQPQHF.

This chain joins TRBV7-8 and TRBJ2-5, with 15 bases fitting TRBD2. The CDR3 runs 17 residues. Germline loops: CDR1 SGHVS, CDR2 FQNEAQ. J lost 5 bases, V lost 3 bases, and 7 bases had no gene match. The CDR3: CASSFRTSGRGSETQYF. In DNA, the CDR3 is TGTGCCAGCAGCTTCCGGACTAGCGGGAGGGGTAGTGAGACCCAGTACTTC.

V and J are TRBV9 and TRBJ2-2; D remains ambiguous. Trimming cost V 4 bases and J 3 bases, with 16 bases left between them. Germline V lookup: CDR1 SGDLS, CDR2 YYNGEE. The CDR3 consists of 16 residues. CDR3 DNA: TGTGCCAGCAGCAGCCACCTAGGCCCCGACACCGGGGAGCTGTTTTTT. This gives the protein CASSSHLGPDTGELFF.

The chain employs TRBV5-1 and TRBJ2-5; D might be TRBD2 (5 bases). CDR3 length: 14 residues. In germline, CDR1 is SGHRS, CDR2 YFSETQ. The germline V and J ends were trimmed by 0 bases and 5 bases, with 11 bases remaining between them. This chain's CDR3 is CASSLGTRGETQYF. The CDR3 DNA is TGCGCCAGCAGCTTGGGGACCAGAGGGGAGACCCAGTACTTC.

The gene calls are TRBV12-2 and TRBJ2-7; the table names TRBD1, a call not compared with the DNA. TRBV12-2 is shown as a pseudogene. The CDR3 consists of 15 residues. The CDR3 bases are TGTGCAAGTCGCATAACAGAGAAGAGCTCCTACGAGCAGTACTTC. Encoded protein: CASRITEKSSYEQYF.

This clone was detected only once. The chain is built from TRBV11-2 and TRBJ2-7; D might be TRBD2 (6 bases). The V end was cut by 1 base, the J end by 4 bases, with 14 bases between. There are 15 residues in the CDR3. Germline CDR1 reads SGHAT; CDR2 reads FQNNGV. The CDR3 sequence is CASSLAVVGTYEQYF. DNA of the CDR3: TGTGCCAGCAGCTTAGCGGTAGTGGGGACTTACGAGCAGTACTTC.

The chain uses TRBV5-1 and TRBJ1-1; D perhaps matches TRBD1 (6 bases). This CDR3 is built from 14 residues. Germline V lookup: CDR1 SGHRS, CDR2 YFSETQ. V lost 7 bases and J 0 bases, leaving 13 bases between the germline ends. CDR3 sequence: CASSRGGVNTEAFF. As DNA, the CDR3 is TGCGCCAGCTCCCGGGGGGGCGTGAACACTGAAGCTTTCTTT.

CDR3 region: CAWRVQGGSTQHF. CDR3 coding DNA: TGTGCCTGGAGGGTGCAGGGGGGTAGTACCCAGCATTTT. This chain uses TRBV30 with TRBJ1-5; 7 bases are a match to TRBD1. The CDR3 consists of 13 residues. Germline CDR1 is GTSNPN and CDR2 is SVGIG (reference sequence). The V segment lost 3 bases and the J segment 11 bases; nucleotides outside the gene matches: 10.

This chain uses TRBV5-1 with TRBJ2-3; 14 nucleotides align to TRBD2. Trimming cost V 5 bases and J 5 bases; bases outside gene matches: 10. Germline CDR1 reads SGHRS; CDR2 reads YFSETQ. This CDR3 has 17 amino acids. CDR3 sequence: CASSQGLAGGRGDTQYF. The CDR3 coding sequence is TGCGCCAGCAGTCAAGGACTAGCGGGGGGCCGCGGAGATACGCAGTATTTT.

J is TRBJ1-2 and V is TRBV29-1; 8 bases are shared with TRBD1. Germline values: CDR1 SQVTM, CDR2 ANQGSEA. Trimming at V came to 1 base and at J to 5 bases, leaving 3 bases not matched to a gene. This CDR3 is 13 amino acids long. CDR3 protein: CSVEGTGWYGYTF. In DNA form, the CDR3 reads TGCAGCGTTGAAGGGACAGGGTGGTATGGCTACACCTTC.

The chain is built from TRBV3-1 (or the pseudogene TRBV3-2) and TRBJ2-7; D may be TRBD2 (6 bases). Trimming removed 1 base at V and 6 bases at J, with 19 bases between. In germline, CDR1 is LGHDT, CDR2 YNNKEL (reference sequence). This CDR3 has 16 residues. This CDR3 is CASSQATGLSWIEQYF. In DNA form, the CDR3 reads TGTGCCAGCAGCCAAGCTACGGGACTCAGCTGGATCGAGCAGTACTTC.

The chain has TRBV28 and TRBJ2-7, with a weak D call TRBD1 (6 bases). V lost 7 bases and J 5 bases, leaving 21 bases between the germline ends. Germline CDR1 MDHEN, CDR2 SYDVKM. The CDR3 totals 15 residues. CDR3 amino acids: CASTRLGAQTDEQYF. The DNA for the CDR3 is TGTGCCAGCACGCGTTTGGGGGCCCAGACGGACGAGCAGTACTTC.

This clone was detected a few times. The V call is TRBV27, the J call TRBJ1-2, with TRBD1 matching 8 bases. CDR1 MNHEY and CDR2 SMNVEV come from the germline V gene (reference sequence). The CDR3 is made up of 13 amino acids. Losses at the gene ends were 6 bases for V and 6 bases for J; bases not matched to a gene: 6. CDR3 residues: CASRDRAVDGYTF. The CDR3 DNA follows: TGTGCCAGCAGGGACAGGGCGGTGGATGGCTACACCTTC.

The V call is TRBV19, the J call TRBJ1-5; 10 bases agree with TRBD1. J was trimmed by 5 bases and V by 6 bases; bases with no gene match: 1. The CDR3 totals 13 residues. Germline CDR1 reads LNHDA; CDR2 reads SQIVND (reference sequence). This chain's CDR3 is CASRGQGYQPQHF. The CDR3 bases are TGTGCCAGTAGGGGACAGGGGTATCAGCCCCAGCATTTT.

The chain has TRBV14 and TRBJ2-7; 10 bases line up with TRBD2. J was trimmed by 0 bases and V by 2 bases; bases with no gene match: 1. The germline CDR1 and CDR2 sequences are SGHDN and FVKESK. The CDR3 contains 15 residues. The chain's CDR3 is CASSQLAGASYEQYF. CDR3 coding DNA: TGTGCCAGCAGCCAACTAGCGGGGGCCTCCTACGAGCAGTACTTC.

This clone has more than one count but fewer than ten. The genes are TRBV12-3 or TRBV12-4 and TRBJ2-1; 8 bases map to TRBD1. J gave up 8 bases and V 4 bases, and 4 bases lay outside the gene matches. The CDR3 extends over 13 amino acids. CDR3 residues: CASSSGQGHEQFF. Written as DNA, the CDR3 is TGTGCCAGCAGTTCCGGACAGGGCCATGAGCAGTTCTTC.

This clone came up a few times. The chain has TRBV7-9 and TRBJ2-7; maybe TRBD2 (6 bases). Germline V gene data show CDR1 as SEHNR and CDR2 as FQNEAQ (reference sequence). The V end lost 8 bases, the J end lost 4 bases, and 6 bases lay between the germline ends. This CDR3 has 10 amino acids. This chain's CDR3 is CASGTYEQYF. The CDR3 nucleotides are TGTGCCAGCGGGACTTACGAGCAGTACTTC.

The genes are TRBV7-3 and TRBJ2-3; TRBD2 agrees at 14 bases. The CDR3 is made up of 18 amino acids. Per the germline V gene, CDR1 is SGHTA and CDR2 is FQGTGA. V shed 1 base and J 3 bases; nucleotides not matched to a gene: 6. The CDR3 region has the DNA TGTGCCAGCAGCTTAATAGGGAGGACTAGCGGGGGGACAGATACGCAGTATTTT. Its protein is CASSLIGRTSGGTDTQYF.